This TCR beta chain derives from a study of cytomegalovirus exposure and HLA in healthy donors. Regarding the study as a whole: More than 150 TCR beta chains were listed as cytomegalovirus-associated. Reported results showed that the classifier diagnosed cytomegalovirus status with high specificity and sensitivity.

The data were produced by immunoSEQ multiplex PCR, yet TCRdb's version contains in-frame clones alone and is incomplete. The repertoire has roughly 250,000 clones, around 90% of them found once; the top ten carry around 0.34%. This clone was picked up one time. Its antigen is as yet unknown. There are 17 residues in the CDR3. V shed 0 bases and J shed 0 bases, with 9 bases lying between them. Germline V lookup: CDR1 LGHNA, CDR2 YNFKEQ. The sequencing sample was made of PBMCs. V usage is TRBV4-2 and J usage is TRBJ1-6, with D unclear. This sequence originates from a woman between 18 and 29 years old in good health and CMV-seronegative. The CDR3: CASSQDLSSSYNSPLHF. Here the CDR3 DNA reads TGTGCCAGCAGCCAAGACCTATCGAGCTCCTATAATTCACCCCTCCACTTT.